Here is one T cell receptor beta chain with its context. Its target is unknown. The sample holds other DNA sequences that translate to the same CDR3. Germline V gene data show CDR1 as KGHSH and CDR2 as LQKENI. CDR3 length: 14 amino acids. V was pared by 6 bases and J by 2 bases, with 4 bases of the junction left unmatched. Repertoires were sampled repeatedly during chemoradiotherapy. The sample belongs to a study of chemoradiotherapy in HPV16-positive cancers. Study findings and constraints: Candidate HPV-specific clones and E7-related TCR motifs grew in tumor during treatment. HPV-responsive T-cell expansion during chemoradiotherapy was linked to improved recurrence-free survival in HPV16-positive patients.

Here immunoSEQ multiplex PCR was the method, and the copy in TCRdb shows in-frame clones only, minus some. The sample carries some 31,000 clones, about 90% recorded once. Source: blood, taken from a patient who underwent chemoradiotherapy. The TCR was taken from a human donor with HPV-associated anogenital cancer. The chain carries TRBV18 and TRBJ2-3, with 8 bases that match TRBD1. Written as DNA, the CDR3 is TGTGCCAGCTCGCCAGGGGGCAACACAGATACGCAGTATTTT. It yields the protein CASSPGGNTDTQYF.